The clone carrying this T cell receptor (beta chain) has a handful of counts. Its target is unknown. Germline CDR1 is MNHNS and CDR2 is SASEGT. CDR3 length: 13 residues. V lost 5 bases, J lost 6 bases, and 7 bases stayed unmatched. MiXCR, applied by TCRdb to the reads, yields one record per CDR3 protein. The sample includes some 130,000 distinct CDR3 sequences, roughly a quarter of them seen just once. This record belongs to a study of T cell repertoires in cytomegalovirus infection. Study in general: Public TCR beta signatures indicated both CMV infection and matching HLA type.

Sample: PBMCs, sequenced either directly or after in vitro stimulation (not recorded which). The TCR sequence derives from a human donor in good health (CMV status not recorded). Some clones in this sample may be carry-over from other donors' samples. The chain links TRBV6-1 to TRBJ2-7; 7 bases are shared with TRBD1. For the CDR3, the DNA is TGTGCCAGCAGTATCACACAGGGGATCGAGCAGTACTTC. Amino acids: CASSITQGIEQYF.